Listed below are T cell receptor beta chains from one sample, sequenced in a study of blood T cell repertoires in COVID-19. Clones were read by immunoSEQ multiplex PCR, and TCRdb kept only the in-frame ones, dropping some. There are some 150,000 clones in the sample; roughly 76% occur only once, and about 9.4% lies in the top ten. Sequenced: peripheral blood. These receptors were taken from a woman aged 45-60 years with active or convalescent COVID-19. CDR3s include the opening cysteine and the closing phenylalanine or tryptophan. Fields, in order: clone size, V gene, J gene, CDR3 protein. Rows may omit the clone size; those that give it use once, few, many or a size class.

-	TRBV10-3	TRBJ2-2	CAISEDYTGELFF
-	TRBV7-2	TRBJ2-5	CASSEGPSGRTQYF
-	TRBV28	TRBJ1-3	CASSPLGGANTIYF
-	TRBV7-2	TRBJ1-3	CASSLEQLVNTIYF
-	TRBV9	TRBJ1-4	CASSVRGTNEKLFF
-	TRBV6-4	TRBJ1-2	CASRRTGSQNYGYTF
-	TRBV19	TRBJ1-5	CASSTNRGEGNQPQHF
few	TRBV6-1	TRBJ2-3	CASSEGQPTDTQYF
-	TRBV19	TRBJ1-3	CASSSQSILSGNTIYF
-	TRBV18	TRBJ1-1	CASSPSGNKNTEAFF
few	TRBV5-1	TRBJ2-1	CASSSGTSYEQFF
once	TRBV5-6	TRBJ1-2	CASNPGGSPGYTF
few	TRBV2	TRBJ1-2	CASSGPFQGWKANYGYTF
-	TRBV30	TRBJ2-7	CAWSDGARQYF
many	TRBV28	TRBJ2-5	CASSLTGGGQETQYF
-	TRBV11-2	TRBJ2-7	CASRPLFGQASYEQYF